Reported below is one TCR beta chain. Only in-frame clones appear in the TCRdb table, and some are missing; sequencing was by immunoSEQ multiplex PCR. The sample includes about 380,000 clones, 80% to 90% of them seen just once. These data belong to a study of blood T cell repertoires in COVID-19. Participant-given clinical history determined each cohort assignment. Sequencing was performed on PBMCs or T cells enriched from blood (not recorded which). The receptor was derived from a man in his thirties or forties who had recovered from COVID-19.

CDR3: CASSYLRGGLYEQYF. As DNA, the CDR3 is TGTGCCAGCAGTTACTTGCGGGGGGGCCTGTACGAGCAGTACTTC. This chain joins TRBV6-6 and TRBJ2-7; 9 bases line up with TRBD2. V was pared by 1 base and J by 4 bases, with 5 bases of the junction left unmatched. Per germline, CDR1 MNHNY and CDR2 SVGAGI (reference sequence). This CDR3 is 15 amino acids long.